The rows below give T cell receptor beta chains drawn from one sample of a study of Graves' ophthalmopathy and Graves' hyperthyroidism. TCRdb processed the multiplex PCR reads anew with MiXCR; each CDR3 protein has one entry. The sample consists of about 1.2 million distinct CDR3 sequences, less than 45% of them appearing once. What was sequenced was peripheral blood or thyroid tissue (not recorded which). Every receptor here comes from an adult man with Graves' hyperthyroidism. The CDR3 runs from the conserved cysteine through the conserved F or W. D genes are given only for firm matches. Not every row has a clone size; where given, it reads once, few, many or a size class.

j_call	v_call	d_call	clone_size	cdr3_nt	cdr3_aa
TRBJ2-7	TRBV11-2	.	many	TGTGCCAGCAGCCTTCGACAGTGGTCTTCCTACGAGCAGTACTTC	CASSLRQWSSYEQYF
TRBJ2-7	TRBV7-9	TRBD1	many	TGTGCCAGCAGCTTTCGACAGGGAGCCTACGAGCAGTACTTC	CASSFRQGAYEQYF
TRBJ1-1	TRBV29-1	.	many	TGCAGCGCCAAACGAGTAGGGAACACTGAAGCTTTCTTT	CSAKRVGNTEAFF
TRBJ1-1	TRBV7-3	.	many	TGCGCCAGCAGCCAAGCTGGGGGCACTGAAGCTTTCTTT	CASSQAGGTEAFF
TRBJ2-2	TRBV20-1	.	many	TGCAGTGCTAGAGTGGGGGCGAACACCGGGGAGCTGTTTTTT	CSARVGANTGELFF
TRBJ1-4	TRBV20-1	TRBD1	.	TGCAGTGCTAGAAAGACAGGGACAGGCAGGCGTGAAAAACTGTTTTTT	CSARKTGTGRREKLFF
TRBJ1-2	TRBV29-1	.	.	TGCAGCGTCGTAGGGAATCCTAACTATGGCTACACCTTC	CSVVGNPNYGYTF
TRBJ2-7	TRBV5-1	TRBD1	.	TGCGCCAGCAGCCTGGGCACAGGGGACCACGAGCATTACTTC	CASSLGTGDHEHYF
TRBJ2-5	TRBV12-3/TRBV12-4	TRBD2	few	TGTGCCAGCAGTTTTGGGGAGGGGCTGGGGTTTCAAGAGACCCAGTACTTC	CASSFGEGLGFQETQYF
TRBJ1-3	TRBV9	.	.	TGTGCCAGCAGCATAGCACAGGGCCTCGGAAACACCATATATTTT	CASSIAQGLGNTIYF
TRBJ2-5	TRBV29-1	TRBD2	few	TGCATCGATGACCTAGCGGGAGGAGAGACCCAGTACTTC	CIDDLAGGETQYF
TRBJ1-3	TRBV7-9	TRBD1	many	TGTGCCAGCAGCACTCCCGACAGGGAAGGAAACACCATATATTTT	CASSTPDREGNTIYF
TRBJ2-2	TRBV7-8	.	many	TGTGCCAGCCTAGCCTTTCATGTCCGGGGGACGAACACCGGGGAGCTGTTTTTT	CASLAFHVRGTNTGELFF
TRBJ1-1	TRBV25-1	.	many	TGTGCCAGCAGTGGTCTGGGCGACGTCTCTGAAGCTTTCTTT	CASSGLGDVSEAFF
TRBJ1-1	TRBV7-9	.	many	TGTGCCAGCAGCTTAGAAGGCAGGTCTGGAGCTTTCTTT	CASSLEGRSGAFF
TRBJ1-1	TRBV6-5	TRBD1	.	TGTGCCAGCAGTTATTTACAGGGGAGCACTGAAGCTTTCTTT	CASSYLQGSTEAFF
TRBJ2-7	TRBV6-6	.	few	TGTGCCAGCACCTACCCCGGACAGTCCTACGAGCAGTACTTC	CASTYPGQSYEQYF
TRBJ2-5	TRBV7-9	TRBD2	.	TGTGCCAGCAGCCATCCCCGGACTAGCGGGATAATTAAGGAAGAGACCCAGTACTTC	CASSHPRTSGIIKEETQYF
TRBJ2-7	TRBV5-1	TRBD1	.	TGCGCCAGCAGCCAAGTCGACAGGGGAGAATACGAGCAGTACTTC	CASSQVDRGEYEQYF
TRBJ2-1	TRBV10-1	TRBD2	.	TGCGCCAGCAGCGCCCGGACAGCGGGAGCCAATGAGCAGTTCTTC	CASSARTAGANEQFF
TRBJ1-3	TRBV11-1	.	few	TGTGCCAGCAGCTTAGGTGGGGGCGCTTCCTCTGGAAACACCATATATTTT	CASSLGGGASSGNTIYF
TRBJ1-6	TRBV10-2	.	many	TGTGCCAGCAGTGAAGTCCCAGCCACCAATTCACCCCTCCACTTT	CASSEVPATNSPLHF
TRBJ2-7	TRBV5-1	.	many	TGCGCCAGCAGCCGGGTCCCCCAAAGGAGCTACGAGCAGTACTTC	CASSRVPQRSYEQYF
TRBJ2-7	TRBV11-2	TRBD2	.	TGTGCCAGCAGCCTACTAGCGGGAGGGCGGGTCTCTCAAGGCTACGAGCAGTACTTC	CASSLLAGGRVSQGYEQYF
TRBJ2-7	TRBV13	.	once	.	CDSSFYICSARQRDYEQYF
TRBJ1-2	TRBV19	.	many	TGTGCCAGTAGTCCAACAGGGACGGATGGCTACACCTTC	CASSPTGTDGYTF
TRBJ1-1	TRBV7-2	.	.	TGTGCCAGCAGCTTCGCGGGACAAGGGACTGAAGCTTTCTTT	CASSFAGQGTEAFF
TRBJ2-6	TRBV11-2	.	few	TGTGCCAGCAGCTTGGGGACTTTCTCTGGGGCCAACGTCCTGACTTTC	CASSLGTFSGANVLTF
TRBJ1-1	TRBV10-3	.	once	TGTGCCACCTCTCCGGGCGGGGCATCTGAAGCTTTCTTT	CATSPGGASEAFF
TRBJ1-4	TRBV9	.	few	TGTGCCAGCAGCGTCAGCGGGACCCTTAATGAAAAACTGTTTTTT	CASSVSGTLNEKLFF
TRBJ1-2	TRBV11-2	.	.	TGCGCCAACAGCCATAATTACGGCTACACCTTC	CANSHNYGYTF
TRBJ1-5	TRBV20-1	TRBD1	many	TGCAGTGCTAGTAACAGGGGGCGCGTAGGTCAGCCCCAGCATTTT	CSASNRGRVGQPQHF
TRBJ1-3	TRBV29-1	.	.	TGCAGCTTGACGAGGAGCTCTGGAAACACCATATATTTT	CSLTRSSGNTIYF
TRBJ2-7	TRBV30	.	once	TGTGCCCGGAGTGTAAGGGGGGTCGAGCAGTACTTC	CARSVRGVEQYF
TRBJ2-2	TRBV19	.	.	TGTGCCAGTAAGGGCAATCTGGTGGGGGAGCTGTTTTTT	CASKGNLVGELFF
TRBJ1-1	TRBV14	.	.	TGTGCCAGCAGCCGGTCCCGGAACACTGAAGCTTTCTTT	CASSRSRNTEAFF
TRBJ2-7	TRBV7-2	.	many	TGTGCCAGCAGCTTAGCAGGGGGCGCGGGGGAGCAGTACTTC	CASSLAGGAGEQYF
TRBJ2-7	TRBV20-1	TRBD1	many	TGCAGTGCTAGAGAGGGACAGGGGATCTACGAGCAGTACTTC	CSAREGQGIYEQYF
TRBJ1-5	TRBV7-7	TRBD1	.	TGTGCCAGCAGCTCGGGGGGGACAGGGTTTGCCCTGCGCGAGACCCAGCATTTT	CASSSGGTGFALRETQHF
TRBJ2-5	TRBV7-2	.	.	TGTGCCAGCAGGGGCCAGGGAGGAGCGGGAGAGACCCAGTACTTC	CASRGQGGAGETQYF
TRBJ1-1	TRBV10-2	.	many	TGCGCCAGCAGTGACCCGACCACTGAAGCTTTCTTT	CASSDPTTEAFF